This TCR beta chain was sequenced in a study of T cell changes during pregnancy in multiple sclerosis (dated 2019 in TCRdb). Turning to the overall study: In women with multiple sclerosis, the researchers looked at how the T cell repertoire shifted as pregnancy progressed.

From the germline V gene (reference sequence), CDR1 is LNHDA and CDR2 is SQIVND. V gives up 5 bases and J gives up 0 bases, and the segment between their germline ends measures 14 bases. From cysteine to phenylalanine, the CDR3 is 15 amino acids long. The entry retains the CDR3 DNA only, 45 bases that are in frame from base 1. Libraries came from the immunoSEQ multiplex PCR assay. TCRdb mirrors the immuneACCESS table, restricted to in-frame sequences. Some clones are absent from its copies; in checked studies, under half trace to an unresolved V gene, and the reason for the others is unknown. This sample lists approximately 84,000 clones; over 90% were detected once. The ten largest clones take up 2% to 3% of the sample. A word on this clone: Its antigen is currently not known. No much larger clonotype is one base removed from it; base qualities were not supplied.

The material was peripheral blood, obtained in the third trimester of pregnancy. This chain joins TRBV19 to TRBJ2-7, with no confidently assigned D gene. This TCR derives from a female donor with multiple sclerosis, enrolled in a pregnancy study. The CDR3 region reads CASSAAGSFSYEQYF. The DNA reads TGTGCCAGTAGTGCAGCCGGGTCCTTCTCCTACGAGCAGTACTTC. Reference TRBV19 and TRBJ2-7 genes cover what lies past the CDR3, so the full variable domain is DGGITQSPKYLFRKEGQNVTLSCEQNLNHDAMYWYRQDPGQGLRLIYYSQIVNDFQKGDIAEGYSVSREKKESFPLTVTSAQKNPTAFYLCASSAAGSFSYEQYFGPGTRLTVT.